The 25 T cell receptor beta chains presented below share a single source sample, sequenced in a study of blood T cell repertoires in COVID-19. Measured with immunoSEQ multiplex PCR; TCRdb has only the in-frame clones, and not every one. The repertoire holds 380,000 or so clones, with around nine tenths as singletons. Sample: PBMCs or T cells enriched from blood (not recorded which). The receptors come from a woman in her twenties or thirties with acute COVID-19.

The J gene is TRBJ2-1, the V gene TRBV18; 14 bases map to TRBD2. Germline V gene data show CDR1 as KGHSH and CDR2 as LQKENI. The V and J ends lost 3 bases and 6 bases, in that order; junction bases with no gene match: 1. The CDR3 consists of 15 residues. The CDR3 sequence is CASSPGLAGANEQFF. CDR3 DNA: TGTGCCAGCTCACCGGGACTAGCGGGGGCCAATGAGCAGTTCTTC.

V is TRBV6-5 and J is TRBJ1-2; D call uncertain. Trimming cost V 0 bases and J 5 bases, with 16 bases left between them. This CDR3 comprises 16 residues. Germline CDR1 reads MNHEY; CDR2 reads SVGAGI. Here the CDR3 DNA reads TGTGCCAGCAGTTACTCTACAAGAAACCATTTTTATGGCTACACCTTC. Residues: CASSYSTRNHFYGYTF.

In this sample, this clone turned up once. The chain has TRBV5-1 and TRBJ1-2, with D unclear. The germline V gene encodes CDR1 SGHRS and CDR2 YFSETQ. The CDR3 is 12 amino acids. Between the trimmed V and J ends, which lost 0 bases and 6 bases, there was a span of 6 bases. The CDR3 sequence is CASSLAGDGYTF. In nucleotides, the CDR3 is TGCGCCAGCAGCTTGGCCGGAGATGGCTACACCTTC.

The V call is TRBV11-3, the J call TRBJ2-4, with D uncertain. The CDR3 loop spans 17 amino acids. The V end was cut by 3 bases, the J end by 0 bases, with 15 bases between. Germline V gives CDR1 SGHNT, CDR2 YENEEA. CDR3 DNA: TGTGCCAGCAGCTTGTGGCCGTCCCCTCTAGCCAAAAACATTCAGTACTTC. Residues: CASSLWPSPLAKNIQYF.

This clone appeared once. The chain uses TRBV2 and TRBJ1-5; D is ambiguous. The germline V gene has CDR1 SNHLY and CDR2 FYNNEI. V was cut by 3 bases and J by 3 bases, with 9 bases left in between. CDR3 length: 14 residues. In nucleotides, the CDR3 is TGTGCCAGCAGTGACGGCGGAATCAATCAGCCCCAGCATTTT. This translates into CASSDGGINQPQHF.

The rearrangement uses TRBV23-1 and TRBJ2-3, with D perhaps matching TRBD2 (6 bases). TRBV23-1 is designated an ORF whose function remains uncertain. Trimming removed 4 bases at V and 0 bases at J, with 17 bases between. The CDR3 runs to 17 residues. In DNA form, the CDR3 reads TGCGCCAGCAGTCCCCAGACTAGTCACACTAGCACAGATACGCAGTATTTT. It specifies CASSPQTSHTSTDTQYF.

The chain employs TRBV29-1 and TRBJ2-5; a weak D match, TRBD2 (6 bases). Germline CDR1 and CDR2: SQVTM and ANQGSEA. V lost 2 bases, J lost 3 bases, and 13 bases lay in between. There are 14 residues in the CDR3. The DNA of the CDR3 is TGCAGCGTTGAATGGCGGACTAAGAAAGAGACCCAGTACTTC. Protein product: CSVEWRTKKETQYF.

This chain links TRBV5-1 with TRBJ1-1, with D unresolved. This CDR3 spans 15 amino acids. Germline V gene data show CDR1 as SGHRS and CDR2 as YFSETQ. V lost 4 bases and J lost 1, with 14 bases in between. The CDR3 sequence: CASSPLRVSNTEAFF. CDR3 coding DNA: TGCGCCAGCAGCCCGCTGAGAGTCTCGAACACTGAAGCTTTCTTT.

Here the CDR3 DNA reads TGTGCCAGCAGTCAAAGAGTGGAAAAACTGTTTTTT. This gives the protein CASSQRVEKLFF. The J gene is TRBJ1-4, the V gene TRBV11-2; D is uncertain. Germline loops: CDR1 SGHAT, CDR2 FQNNGV. V dropped 6 bases and J dropped 8 bases, with 10 bases sitting between them. The CDR3 consists of 12 residues.

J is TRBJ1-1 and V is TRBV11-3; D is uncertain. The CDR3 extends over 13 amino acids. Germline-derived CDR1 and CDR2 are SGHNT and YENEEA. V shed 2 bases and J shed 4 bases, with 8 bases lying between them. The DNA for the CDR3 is TGTGCCAGCAGCTTAAGACACCTCACTGAAGCTTTCTTT. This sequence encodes CASSLRHLTEAFF.

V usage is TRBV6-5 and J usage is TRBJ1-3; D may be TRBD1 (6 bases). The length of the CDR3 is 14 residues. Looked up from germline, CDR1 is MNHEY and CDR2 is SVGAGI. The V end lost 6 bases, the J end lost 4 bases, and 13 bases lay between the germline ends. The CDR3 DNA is TGTGCCAGCAGGAACGGGGGGCAAGGAAACACCATATATTTT. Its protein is CASRNGGQGNTIYF.

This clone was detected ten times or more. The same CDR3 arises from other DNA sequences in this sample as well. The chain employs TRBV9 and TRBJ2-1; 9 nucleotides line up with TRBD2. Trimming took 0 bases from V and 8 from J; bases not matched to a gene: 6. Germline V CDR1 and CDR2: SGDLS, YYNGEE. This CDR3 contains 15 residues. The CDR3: CASSVGGGGAYEQFF. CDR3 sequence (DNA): TGTGCCAGCAGCGTAGGGGGCGGGGGGGCTTATGAGCAGTTCTTC.

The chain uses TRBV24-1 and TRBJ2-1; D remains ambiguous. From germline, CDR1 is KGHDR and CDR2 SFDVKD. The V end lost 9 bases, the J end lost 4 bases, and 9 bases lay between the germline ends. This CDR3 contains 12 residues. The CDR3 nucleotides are TGTGCCACCCAAGACGGGTACAATGAGCAGTTCTTC. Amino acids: CATQDGYNEQFF.

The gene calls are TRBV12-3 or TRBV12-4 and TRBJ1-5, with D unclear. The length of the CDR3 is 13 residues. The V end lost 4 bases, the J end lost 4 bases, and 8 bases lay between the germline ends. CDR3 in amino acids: CASSSVRNQPQHF. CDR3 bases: TGTGCCAGCAGTTCCGTCCGGAATCAGCCCCAGCATTTT.

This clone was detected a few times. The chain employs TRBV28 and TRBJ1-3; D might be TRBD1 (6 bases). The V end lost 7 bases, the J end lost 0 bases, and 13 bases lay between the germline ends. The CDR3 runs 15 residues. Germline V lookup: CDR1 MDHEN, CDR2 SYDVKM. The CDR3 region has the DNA TGTGCCAGCAACAACCAGGGGTACTCTGGAAACACCATATATTTT. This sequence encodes CASNNQGYSGNTIYF.

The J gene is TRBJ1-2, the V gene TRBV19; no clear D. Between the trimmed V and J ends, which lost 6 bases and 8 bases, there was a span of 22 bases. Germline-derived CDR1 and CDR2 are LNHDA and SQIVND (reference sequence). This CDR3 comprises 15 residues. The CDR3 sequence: CASSLSAPLLEGYTF. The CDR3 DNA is TGTGCCAGTAGCCTTAGTGCACCCCTTCTTGAAGGCTACACCTTC.

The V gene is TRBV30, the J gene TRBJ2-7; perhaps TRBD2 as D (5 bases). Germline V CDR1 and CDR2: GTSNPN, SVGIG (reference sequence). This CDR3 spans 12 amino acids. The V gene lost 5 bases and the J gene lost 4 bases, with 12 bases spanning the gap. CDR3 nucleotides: TGTGCCTGGGGACTTAAACAATACGAGCAGTACTTC. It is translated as CAWGLKQYEQYF.

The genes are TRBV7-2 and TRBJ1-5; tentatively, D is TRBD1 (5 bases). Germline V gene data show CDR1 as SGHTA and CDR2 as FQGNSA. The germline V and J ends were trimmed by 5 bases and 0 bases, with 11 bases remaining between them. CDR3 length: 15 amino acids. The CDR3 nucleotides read TGTGCCAGCAGCGCGGACACTTATAGCAATCAGCCCCAGCATTTT. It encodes CASSADTYSNQPQHF.

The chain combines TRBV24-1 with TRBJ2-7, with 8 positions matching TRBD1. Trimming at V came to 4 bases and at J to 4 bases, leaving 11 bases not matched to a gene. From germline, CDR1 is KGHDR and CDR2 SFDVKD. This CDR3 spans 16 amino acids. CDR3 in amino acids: CATSDSGQGVRYEQYF. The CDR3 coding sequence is TGTGCCACCAGTGACTCTGGACAGGGAGTTAGGTACGAGCAGTACTTC.

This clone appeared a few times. The CDR3 coding sequence is TGTGCCAGCTCACCTTCGGGGATGGGCACCATATATTTT. It encodes CASSPSGMGTIYF. The chain has TRBV18 and TRBJ1-3; D is uncertain. Deletions cut 3 bases from V and 9 bases from J, with 12 bases between. Germline CDR1 and CDR2: KGHSH and LQKENI. CDR3 length equals 13 residues.

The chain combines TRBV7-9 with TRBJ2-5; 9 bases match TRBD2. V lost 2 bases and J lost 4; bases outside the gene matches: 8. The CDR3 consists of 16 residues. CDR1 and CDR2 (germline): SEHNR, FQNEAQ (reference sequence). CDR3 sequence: CASSLISGGMGETQYF. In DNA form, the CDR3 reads TGTGCCAGCAGCTTAATCAGCGGGGGGATGGGAGAGACCCAGTACTTC.

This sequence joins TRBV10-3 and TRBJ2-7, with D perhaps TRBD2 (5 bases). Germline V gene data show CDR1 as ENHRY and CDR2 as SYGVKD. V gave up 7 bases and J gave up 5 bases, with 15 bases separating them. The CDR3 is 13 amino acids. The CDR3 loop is CAITRGLNNEQYF. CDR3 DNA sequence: TGTGCCATCACTCGAGGGCTGAATAACGAGCAGTACTTC.

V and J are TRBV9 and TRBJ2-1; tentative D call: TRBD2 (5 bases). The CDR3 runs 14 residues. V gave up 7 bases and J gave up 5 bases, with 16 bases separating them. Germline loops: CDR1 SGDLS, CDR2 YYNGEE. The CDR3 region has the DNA TGTGCCAGCGCCATAGGGCGAGGGAACAATGAGCAGTTCTTC. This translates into CASAIGRGNNEQFF. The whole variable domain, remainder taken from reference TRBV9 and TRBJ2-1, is DSGVTQTPKHLITATGQRVTLRCSPRSGDLSVYWYQQSLDQGLQFLIQYYNGEERAKGNILERFSAQQFPDLHSELNLSSLELGDSALYFCASAIGRGNNEQFFGPGTRLTVL.

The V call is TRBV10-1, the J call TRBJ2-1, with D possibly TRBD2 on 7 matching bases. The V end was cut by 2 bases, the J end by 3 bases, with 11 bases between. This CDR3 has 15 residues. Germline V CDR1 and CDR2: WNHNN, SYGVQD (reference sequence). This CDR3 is CASSEGGGRYNEQFF. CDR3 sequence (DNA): TGCGCCAGCAGTGAGGGCGGGGGCCGCTACAATGAGCAGTTCTTC.

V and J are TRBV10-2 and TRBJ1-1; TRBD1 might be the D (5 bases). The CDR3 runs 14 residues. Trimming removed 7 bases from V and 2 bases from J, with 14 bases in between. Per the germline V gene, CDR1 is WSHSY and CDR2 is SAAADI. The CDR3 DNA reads TGCGCCAGCACCCCCTCGGGGGGAAACACTGAAGCTTTCTTT. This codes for CASTPSGGNTEAFF.